This T cell receptor beta chain was profiled in a study of CD8+ T cells in alopecia areata. Findings and limits, study-wide: Patients shared TCRs less clearly than mice did, possibly owing to HLA.

This clone was detected only a few times. Its antigen remains unidentified. After isolation, RNA underwent reverse transcription to generate cDNA as the sequencing template. Only in-frame clones appear in the TCRdb table, and some are missing; sequencing was by immunoSEQ multiplex PCR. Counted here are about 97,000 clones, 41% occurring once; the ten biggest clones make up approximately 1.5%. Germline CDR1 MGHRA, CDR2 YSYEKL. J was trimmed by 7 bases and V by 1 base; bases with no gene match: 6. This CDR3 has 15 amino acids. The specimen was CD4+ T cells sorted from blood. The TCR was taken from a human donor with alopecia areata. The V and J genes are TRBV4-1 and TRBJ2-1, with 8 bases aligning to TRBD2. The CDR3 DNA sequence: TGCGCCAGCAGCCAAGTCACGGGAGGGAGGAATGAGCAGTTCTTC. This sequence encodes CASSQVTGGRNEQFF.